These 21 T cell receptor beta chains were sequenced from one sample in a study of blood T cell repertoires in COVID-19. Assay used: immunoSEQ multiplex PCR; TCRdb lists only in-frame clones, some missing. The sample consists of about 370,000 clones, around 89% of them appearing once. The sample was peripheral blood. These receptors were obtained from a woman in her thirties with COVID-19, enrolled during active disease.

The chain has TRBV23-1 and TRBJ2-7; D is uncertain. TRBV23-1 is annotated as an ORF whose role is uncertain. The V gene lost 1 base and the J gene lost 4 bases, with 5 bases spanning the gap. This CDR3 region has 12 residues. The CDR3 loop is CASSQFMYEQYF. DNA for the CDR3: TGCGCCAGCAGTCAATTCATGTACGAGCAGTACTTC.

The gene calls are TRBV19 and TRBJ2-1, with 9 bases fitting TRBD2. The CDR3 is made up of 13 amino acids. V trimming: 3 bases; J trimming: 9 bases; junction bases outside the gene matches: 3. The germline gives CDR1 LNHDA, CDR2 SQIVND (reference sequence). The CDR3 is CASSITSGPEQFF. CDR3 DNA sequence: TGTGCCAGTAGTATCACTAGCGGGCCTGAGCAGTTCTTC.

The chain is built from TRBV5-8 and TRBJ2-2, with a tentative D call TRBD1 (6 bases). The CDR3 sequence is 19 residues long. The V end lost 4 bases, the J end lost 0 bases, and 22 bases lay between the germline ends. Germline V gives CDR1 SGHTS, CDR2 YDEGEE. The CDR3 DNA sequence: TGTGCCAGCAGCGCTCTTTGGGAAACAGGGAGATCGAACACCGGGGAGCTGTTTTTT. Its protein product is CASSALWETGRSNTGELFF.

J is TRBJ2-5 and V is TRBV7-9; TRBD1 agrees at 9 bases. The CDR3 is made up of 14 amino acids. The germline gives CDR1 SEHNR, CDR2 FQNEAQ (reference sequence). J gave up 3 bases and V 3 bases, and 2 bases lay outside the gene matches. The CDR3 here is CASSLGQGKETQYF. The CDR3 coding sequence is TGTGCCAGCAGCTTGGGACAGGGTAAAGAGACCCAGTACTTC.

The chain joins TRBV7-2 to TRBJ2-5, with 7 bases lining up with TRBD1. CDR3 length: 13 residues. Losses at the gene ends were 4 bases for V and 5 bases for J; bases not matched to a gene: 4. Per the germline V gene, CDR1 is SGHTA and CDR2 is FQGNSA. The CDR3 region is CASSYTGAETQYF. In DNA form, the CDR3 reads TGTGCCAGCAGCTATACAGGGGCCGAGACCCAGTACTTC.

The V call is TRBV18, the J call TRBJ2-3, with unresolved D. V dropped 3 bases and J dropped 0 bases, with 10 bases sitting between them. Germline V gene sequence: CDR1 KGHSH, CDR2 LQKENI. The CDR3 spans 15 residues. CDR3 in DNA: TGTGCCAGCTCACCTCCAACCACTAGCACAGATACGCAGTATTTT. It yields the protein CASSPPTTSTDTQYF.

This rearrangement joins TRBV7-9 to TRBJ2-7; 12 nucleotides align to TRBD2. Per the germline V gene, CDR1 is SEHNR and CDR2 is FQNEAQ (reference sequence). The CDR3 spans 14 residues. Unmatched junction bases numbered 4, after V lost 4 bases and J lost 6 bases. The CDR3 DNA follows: TGTGCCAGCAGCTCGGGACTAGCGGGTCGCGAGCAGTACGTC. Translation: CASSSGLAGREQYV.

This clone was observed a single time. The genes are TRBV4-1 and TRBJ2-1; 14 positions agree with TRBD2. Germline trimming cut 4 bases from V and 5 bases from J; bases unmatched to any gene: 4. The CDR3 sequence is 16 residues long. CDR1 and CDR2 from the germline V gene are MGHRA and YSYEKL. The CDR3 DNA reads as TGCGCCAGCAGCCTCCGACTAGCGGGAGGGAACAATGAGCAGTTCTTC. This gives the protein CASSLRLAGGNNEQFF.

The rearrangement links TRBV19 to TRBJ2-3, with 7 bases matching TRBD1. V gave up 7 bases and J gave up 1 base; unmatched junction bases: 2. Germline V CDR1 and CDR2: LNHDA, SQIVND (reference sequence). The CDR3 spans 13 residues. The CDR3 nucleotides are TGTGCCAGTAACAGGGGTGGCACAGATACGCAGTATTTT. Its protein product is CASNRGGTDTQYF.

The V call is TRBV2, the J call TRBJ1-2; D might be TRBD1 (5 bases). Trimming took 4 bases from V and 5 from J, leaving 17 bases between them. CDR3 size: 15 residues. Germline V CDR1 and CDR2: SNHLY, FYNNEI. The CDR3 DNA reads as TGTGCCAGCAGTGTACCGCAACGACAGATTTATGGCTACACCTTC. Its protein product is CASSVPQRQIYGYTF.

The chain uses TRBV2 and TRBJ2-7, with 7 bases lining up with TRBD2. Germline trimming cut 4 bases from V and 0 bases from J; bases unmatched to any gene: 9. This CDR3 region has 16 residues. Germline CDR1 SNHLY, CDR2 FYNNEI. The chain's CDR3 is CASSGLGLRSSYEQYF. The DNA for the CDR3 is TGTGCCAGCAGTGGTTTGGGACTAAGAAGCTCCTACGAGCAGTACTTC.

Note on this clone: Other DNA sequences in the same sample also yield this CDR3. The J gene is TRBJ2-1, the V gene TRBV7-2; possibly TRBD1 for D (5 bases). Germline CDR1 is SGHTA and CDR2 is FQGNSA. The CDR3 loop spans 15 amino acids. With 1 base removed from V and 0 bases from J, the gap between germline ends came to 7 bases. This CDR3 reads CASSLGTNSYNEQFF. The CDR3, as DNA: TGTGCCAGCAGCTTAGGGACAAACTCCTACAATGAGCAGTTCTTC.

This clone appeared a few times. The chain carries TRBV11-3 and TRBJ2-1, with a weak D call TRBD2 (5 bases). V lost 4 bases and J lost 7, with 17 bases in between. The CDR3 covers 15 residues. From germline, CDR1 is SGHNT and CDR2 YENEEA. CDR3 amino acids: CASSSNTRVLNEQFF. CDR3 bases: TGTGCCAGCAGCTCAAATACTAGGGTCTTGAATGAGCAGTTCTTC.

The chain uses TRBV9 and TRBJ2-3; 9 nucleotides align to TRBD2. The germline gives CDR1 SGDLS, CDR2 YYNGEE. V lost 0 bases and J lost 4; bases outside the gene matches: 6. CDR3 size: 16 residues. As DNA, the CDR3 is TGTGCCAGCAGCGTAGCTACGATAGCGGGAGCAGATACGCAGTATTTT. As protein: CASSVATIAGADTQYF.

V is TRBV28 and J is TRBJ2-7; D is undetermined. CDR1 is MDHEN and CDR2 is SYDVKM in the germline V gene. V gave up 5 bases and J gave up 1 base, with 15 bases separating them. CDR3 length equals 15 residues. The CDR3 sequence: CASSPHGPSSYEQYV. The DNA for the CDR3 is TGTGCCAGCAGTCCCCATGGTCCGAGTTCCTACGAGCAGTACGTC.

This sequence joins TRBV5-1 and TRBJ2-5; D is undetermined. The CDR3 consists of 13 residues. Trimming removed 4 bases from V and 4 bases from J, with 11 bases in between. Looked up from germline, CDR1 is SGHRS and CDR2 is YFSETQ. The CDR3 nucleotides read TGCGCCAGCAGCGTTGGAGTATTAGAGACCCAGTACTTC. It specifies CASSVGVLETQYF.

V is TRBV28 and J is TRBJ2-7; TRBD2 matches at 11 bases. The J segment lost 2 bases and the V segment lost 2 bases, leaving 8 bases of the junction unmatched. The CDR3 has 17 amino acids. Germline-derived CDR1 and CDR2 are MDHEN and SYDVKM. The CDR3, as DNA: TGTGCCAGCAGTTTAGGGCTAGCGGGAGGCTTTCCCTACGAGCAGTACGTC. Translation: CASSLGLAGGFPYEQYV.

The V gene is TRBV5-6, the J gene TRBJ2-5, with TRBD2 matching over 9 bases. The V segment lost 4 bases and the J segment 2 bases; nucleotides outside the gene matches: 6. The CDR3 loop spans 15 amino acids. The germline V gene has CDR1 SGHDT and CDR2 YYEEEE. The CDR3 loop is CASSPLAGRQETQYF. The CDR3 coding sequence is TGTGCCAGCAGCCCGCTAGCGGGGAGGCAAGAGACCCAGTACTTC.

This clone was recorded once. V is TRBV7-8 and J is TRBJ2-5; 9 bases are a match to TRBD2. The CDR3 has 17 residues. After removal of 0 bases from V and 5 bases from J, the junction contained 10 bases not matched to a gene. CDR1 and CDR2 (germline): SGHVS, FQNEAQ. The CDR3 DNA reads TGTGCCAGCAGCTTAGCAGTCGGCGGGGGGGCCGCCGAGACCCAGTACTTC. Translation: CASSLAVGGGAAETQYF.

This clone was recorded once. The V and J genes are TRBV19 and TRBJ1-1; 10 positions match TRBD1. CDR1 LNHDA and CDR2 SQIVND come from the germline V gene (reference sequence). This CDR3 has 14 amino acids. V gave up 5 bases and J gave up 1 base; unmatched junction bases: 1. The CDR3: CASSRQGANTEAFF. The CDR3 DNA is TGTGCCAGTAGTCGACAGGGGGCGAACACTGAAGCTTTCTTT. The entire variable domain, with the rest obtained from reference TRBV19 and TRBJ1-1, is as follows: DGGITQSPKYLFRKEGQNVTLSCEQNLNHDAMYWYRQDPGQGLRLIYYSQIVNDFQKGDIAEGYSVSREKKESFPLTVTSAQKNPTAFYLCASSRQGANTEAFFGQGTRLTVV.

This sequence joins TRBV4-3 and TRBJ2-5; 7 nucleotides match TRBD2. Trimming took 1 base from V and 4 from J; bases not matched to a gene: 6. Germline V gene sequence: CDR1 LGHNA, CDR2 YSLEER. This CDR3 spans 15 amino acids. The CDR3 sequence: CASSQALRGGETQYF. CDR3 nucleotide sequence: TGCGCCAGCAGCCAAGCCCTGCGCGGGGGAGAGACCCAGTACTTC.